These 17 T cell receptor beta chains were sequenced from one sample in a study of monozygotic twins with inflammatory bowel disease. TCRdb reworked the 5' RACE reads into one entry per CDR3 protein, no DNA. This repertoire includes roughly 300,000 distinct CDR3 sequences. Sample: blood. These receptors originate from a human donor with ulcerative colitis or Crohn's disease, or a healthy co-twin of an affected twin (not recorded which).

This chain links TRBV29-1 with TRBJ2-1. From germline, CDR1 is SQVTM and CDR2 ANQGSEA. This CDR3 is built from 11 residues. CDR3 sequence reads: CSVDRFNEQFF.

The chain is built from TRBV20-1 and TRBJ2-4. Germline values: CDR1 DFQATT, CDR2 SNEGSKA (reference sequence). The CDR3 totals 12 residues. CDR3 residues: CSARDQRNIQYF.

V and J are TRBV5-1 and TRBJ2-7; checking the TCRdb D call of TRBD1 is not possible without DNA. This CDR3 comprises 14 residues. Germline V gene lookup returns CDR1 SGHRS and CDR2 YFSETQ. The CDR3 is CASSWGTGAYEQYF.

The chain carries TRBV6-5 and TRBJ2-7; TCRdb returns TRBD2, unconfirmable since there is no DNA. The CDR3 loop spans 16 amino acids. CDR1 is MNHEY, CDR2 SVGAGI, per germline. The CDR3 region is CASSYSRRVSYYEQYF.

This chain joins TRBV7-6 and TRBJ2-2; TCRdb calls TRBD1, which cannot be checked without DNA. This CDR3 is 13 amino acids long. Per germline, CDR1 SGHVS and CDR2 FNYEAQ. CDR3 amino acids: CASSQGGTGELFF.

This chain links TRBV25-1 with TRBJ2-5; the TCRdb call, TRBD1, lacks DNA for checking. Germline CDR1 MGHDK, CDR2 SYGVNS. This CDR3 contains 15 residues. The CDR3 here is CASTKTGGWQETQYF.

The chain combines TRBV29-1 with TRBJ2-1; the TCRdb D gene call, TRBD1, has no DNA to confirm it. This CDR3 is built from 16 residues. The germline V gene has CDR1 SQVTM and CDR2 ANQGSEA. CDR3 region: CSVWGVRRLAVNEQLF.

The chain uses TRBV28 and TRBJ2-7; the D gene TCRdb calls, TRBD2, cannot be checked with no DNA. This CDR3 comprises 15 residues. CDR1 is MDHEN and CDR2 is SYDVKM in the germline V gene. The CDR3 here is CASRNPSGSWYEQYF. The full variable domain, completed using reference TRBV28 and TRBJ2-7, is DVKVTQSSRYLVKRTGEKVFLECVQDMDHENMFWYRQDPGLGLRLIYFSYDVKMKEKGDIPEGYSVSREKKERFSLILESASTNQTSMYLCASRNPSGSWYEQYFGPGTRLTVT.

J is TRBJ2-2 and V is TRBV7-9. This CDR3 has 15 residues. Germline lookup yields CDR1 SEHNR and CDR2 FQNEAQ (reference sequence). CDR3 residues: CASSLGSQNTGELFF. The full variable domain, rest sourced from reference TRBV7-9 and TRBJ2-2, is DTGVSQNPRHKITKRGQNVTFRCDPISEHNRLYWYRQTLGQGPEFLTYFQNEAQLEKSRLLSDRFSAERPKGSFSTLEIQRTEQGDSAMYLCASSLGSQNTGELFFGEGSRLTVL.

CDR3 region: CASSPGHANEKLFF. The chain employs TRBV4-3 and TRBJ1-4. The CDR3 is 14 residues long. In germline, CDR1 is LGHNA, CDR2 YSLEER.

The J gene is TRBJ2-3, the V gene TRBV24-1; TCRdb's assignment of TRBD1 cannot be checked, as there is no DNA. Germline V gene data show CDR1 as KGHDR and CDR2 as SFDVKD. This CDR3 has 14 residues. The CDR3 sequence: CATSAAPGTDTQYF.

This chain uses TRBV6-1 with TRBJ2-6; absent DNA, TCRdb's TRBD1 call cannot be checked. The germline V gene encodes CDR1 MNHNS and CDR2 SASEGT. The CDR3 extends over 18 amino acids. CDR3 sequence: CASSEMSGANSGANVLTF.

The chain uses TRBV5-6 and TRBJ2-1; without DNA, the TCRdb call of TRBD1 cannot be checked. Per germline, CDR1 SGHDT and CDR2 YYEEEE. This CDR3 has 15 residues. The CDR3 region is CASSLVGREYNEQFF.

The V and J genes are TRBV28 and TRBJ1-2; TCRdb's D call, TRBD1, is unchecked because there is no DNA. Germline loops: CDR1 MDHEN, CDR2 SYDVKM. The CDR3 has 19 residues. The CDR3 is CASSGVVYGPGYLSHGYTF.

The chain combines TRBV6-5 with TRBJ1-1. CDR1 and CDR2 from the germline V gene are MNHEY and SVGAGI. The CDR3 is made up of 13 amino acids. The CDR3 loop reads CASSRATNTEAFF.

V usage is TRBV5-4 and J usage is TRBJ2-4; checking the TCRdb D call of TRBD1 is not possible without DNA. The CDR3 is 14 amino acids. Germline CDR1 is SGHNT and CDR2 is YYREEE (reference sequence). Here the CDR3 reads CASSLRRGQNIQYF.

The chain is built from TRBV24-1 and TRBJ1-2. The CDR3 runs 13 residues. Germline loops: CDR1 KGHDR, CDR2 SFDVKD. The CDR3 protein is CATSDAMNYGYTF.